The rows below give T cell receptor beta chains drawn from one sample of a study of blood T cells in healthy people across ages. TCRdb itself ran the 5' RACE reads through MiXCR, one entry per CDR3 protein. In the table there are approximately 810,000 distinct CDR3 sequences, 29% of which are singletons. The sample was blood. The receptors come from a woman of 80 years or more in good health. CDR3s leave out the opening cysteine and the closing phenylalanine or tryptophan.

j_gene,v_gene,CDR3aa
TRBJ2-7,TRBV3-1,ASSPRSGNYEQY
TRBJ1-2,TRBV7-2,ASSPDRDRHGYT
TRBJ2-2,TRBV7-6,ASSYYRSNTGELF
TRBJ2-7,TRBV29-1,SVQGGQGPYEQY
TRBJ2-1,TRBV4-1,ASSQDLGTGDNEQF
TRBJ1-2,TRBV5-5,ASSLEGGYRPYGYT
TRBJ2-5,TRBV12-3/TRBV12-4,ASSPRALRGETQY
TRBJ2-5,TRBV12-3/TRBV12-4,ASSLTRRGGQGTQY
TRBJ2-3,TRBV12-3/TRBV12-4,ASSSGLAGGQDTQY
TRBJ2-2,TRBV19,ASSNTRSGGKSGELF
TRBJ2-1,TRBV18,ASSSGYSYNEQF
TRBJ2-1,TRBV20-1,SARDFGTGSSYNEQF
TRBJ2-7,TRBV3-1,ASSDGTLISYEQY
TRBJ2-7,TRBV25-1,ASSEAGAYEQY
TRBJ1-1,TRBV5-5,ASGLEDITEAF
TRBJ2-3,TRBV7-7,ASTHDTQY
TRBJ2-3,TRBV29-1,SVEVPGADTQY
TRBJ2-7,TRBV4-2,ASSHRSLAGESSYEQY
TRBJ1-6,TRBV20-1,SAPIGGFSPLH
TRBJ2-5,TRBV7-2,ASSEGTATGETQY
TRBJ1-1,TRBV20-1,SARGWVLKNTEAF
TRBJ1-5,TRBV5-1,ASSLAPVDRGHQPQH
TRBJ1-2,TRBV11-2,ASSLQGAAGYT
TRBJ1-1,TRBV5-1,ASSFDLSGNTEAF
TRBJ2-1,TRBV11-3,ASSPGGGAHNEQF
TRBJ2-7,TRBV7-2,ASSLVPSGEYEQY
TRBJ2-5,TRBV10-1,ASSVSVGQETQY
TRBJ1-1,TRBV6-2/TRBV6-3,ASTKANTEAF
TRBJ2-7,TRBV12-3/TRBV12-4,ASSLGHYEQY
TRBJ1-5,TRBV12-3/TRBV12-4,ASNRQGISNQPQH
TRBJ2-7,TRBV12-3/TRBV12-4,ASSIGYLDEQY
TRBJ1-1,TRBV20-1,SAPRTGPQNTEAF
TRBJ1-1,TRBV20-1,SARLGAGGAEAF
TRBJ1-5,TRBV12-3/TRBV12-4,ASSLGTGLNQPQH
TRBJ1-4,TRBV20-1,SARVGATNEKLF
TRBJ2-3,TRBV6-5,ASSYPREVRATDTQY